A single sample gave rise to the 4 T cell receptor beta chains below, sequenced in a study of molecular identifiers for immune sequencing clone quantification (dated 2018 in TCRdb). Receptors were amplified or captured by PCR. Instrument on record: NextSeq 500. TCRdb passed the public sequencing reads through fastp at Q25 and MiXCR, retaining productive beta sequences. Every CDR3 protein is listed once, alongside the most common genes and DNA of its rows. Present in this sample are over 300,000 distinct CDR3 sequences, roughly a quarter of which were seen just once. The ten largest clones add up to around 0.76% of the sample. Sequenced material: naive CD8+ T cells from blood, with Jurkat cell RNA spiked in. According to the study, the label for this sample's cell subset or site signals: FACS-sorted CD8+CD4-CCR7+CD45RA+ naive T cells. These receptors all stem from a human donor in good health. Some libraries in this study had Jurkat cell RNA spiked in.

This CDR3 reads CASSQRTKGLTDTQYF. CDR3 DNA sequence: TGCGCCAGCAGCCAGAGGACTAAAGGGCTCACAGATACGCAGTATTTT. V gene TRBV4-1 combines with J gene TRBJ2-3; possible D gene TRBD2, 6 bases. Trimming took off 3 bases at V and 2 bases at J, with 15 bases between the two ends. The germline gives CDR1 MGHRA, CDR2 YSYEKL. This CDR3 has 16 amino acids.

This clonotype was observed a handful of times. CDR3 region: CARGHQALDTQYF. The CDR3, as DNA: TGCGCCAGGGGACATCAAGCTTTGGATACGCAGTATTTT. The chain joins TRBV10-1 to TRBJ2-3; TRBD1 might be the D (6 bases). This CDR3 contains 13 residues. The V end was cut by 9 bases, the J end by 6 bases, with 16 bases between. Germline V lookup: CDR1 WNHNN, CDR2 SYGVQD (reference sequence).

This clonotype was found a few times. The chain carries TRBV6-1 and TRBJ1-1, with D unclear. The CDR3 runs to 17 residues. Germline V gives CDR1 MNHNS, CDR2 SASEGT. Trimming removed 4 bases at V and 2 bases at J, with 20 bases between. The CDR3 region is CASSAFALVRVNTEAFF. DNA for the CDR3: TGTGCCAGCAGTGCATTTGCTCTTGTCCGGGTTAACACTGAAGCTTTCTTT.

There are many counts of this clonotype. The chain combines TRBV20-1 with TRBJ1-1; D may be TRBD1 (5 bases). This CDR3 has 13 residues. CDR1 is DFQATT, CDR2 SNEGSKA, per germline (reference sequence). The V gene lost 0 bases and the J gene lost 5 bases, with 10 bases spanning the gap. The CDR3, as DNA: TGCAGTGCTAGAGATCTGGGGGAAACTGAAGCTTTCTTT. It yields the protein CSARDLGETEAFF.